The clone carrying this T cell receptor beta chain was detected many times. Assembly of TCR beta libraries relied on iRepertoire HTBI primers together with Arm-PCR of CDR3 regions. TCRdb re-derived calls from the multiplex PCR reads in MiXCR, one entry per CDR3 protein. The repertoire includes 300,000 to 450,000 distinct CDR3 sequences, around a sixth of them detected once, and 20% to 25% sits in the top ten. Time point here: newly diagnosed GD, antithyroid drugs for less than 3 months. The authors made the TCR library using RNA they extracted from PBMCs. This sample is part of a study of regulatory T cells in long-lasting Graves disease. The length of the CDR3 is 17 residues. Germline V gene sequence: CDR1 SGHTA, CDR2 FQGNSA. The ends were cut back, 1 base at V and 1 base at J, with 16 bases in the middle.

The chain employs TRBV7-2 and TRBJ1-1, with D possibly matching TRBD1 (5 bases). The sequenced sample was peripheral blood mononuclear cells (PBMCs), obtained at new diagnosis, from a patient treated with antithyroid drugs. The receptor was derived from a female donor with Graves disease. CDR3 residues: CASSLVSWGPKNTEAFF. In DNA form, the CDR3 reads TGTGCCAGCAGCTTAGTTTCGTGGGGACCTAAGAACACTGAAGCTTTCTTT.